A single sample is the source of the 6 T cell receptor beta chains below, sequenced in a study of regulatory T cells in long-lasting Graves disease. Combining iRepertoire HTBI primers with Arm-PCR of CDR3 regions, the authors built TCR beta libraries. TCRdb processed the multiplex PCR reads anew with MiXCR; each CDR3 protein has one entry. The sample consists of 450,000 to 600,000 distinct CDR3 sequences, 16% of them appearing once. Stated time point: newly diagnosed GD, antithyroid drugs for less than 3 months. The TCR library was made from RNA that had been extracted from PBMCs in TRIzol. The sample was also reused in another study, on T cells in Graves' hyperthyroidism and ophthalmopathy.

The specimen was peripheral blood mononuclear cells (PBMCs), collected at new diagnosis, from a patient treated with antithyroid drugs. All receptors come from a man between 40 and 49 years old with Graves disease.

CDR3 residues: CASSFKGAGFF. The CDR3 DNA reads TGTGCCAGCAGTTTCAAGGGAGCGGGCTTCTTT. J is TRBJ1-1 and V is TRBV12-3 or TRBV12-4; unclear D gene. The CDR3 consists of 11 residues. The V end lost 3 bases, the J end lost 14 bases, and 13 bases lay between the germline ends.

Of note for this clonotype: The conserved closing phenylalanine or tryptophan is absent in this CDR3, likely reflecting a read error. The chain employs TRBV12-3 or TRBV12-4 and TRBJ2-3, with a tentative D call TRBD1 (6 bases). V was cut by 8 bases and J by 0 bases, with 15 bases left in between. The CDR3 totals 15 residues. The CDR3: CASSADRPSTDTQYL. CDR3 nucleotide sequence: TGTGCCAGCTCGGCCGACAGGCCTAGCACAGATACGCAGTATCTT.

This clonotype was found many times. This chain uses TRBV20-1 with TRBJ1-1; tentatively, D is TRBD1 (6 bases). This CDR3 comprises 13 residues. Germline lookup yields CDR1 DFQATT and CDR2 SNEGSKA (reference sequence). Trimming shortened V by 6 bases and J by 5 bases, and 16 bases separated the two germline ends. The DNA of the CDR3 is TGCAGTGCGGAAGGGGGGCGTAGAACTGAAGCTTTCTTT. Translation gives CSAEGGRRTEAFF.

The rearrangement links TRBV9 to TRBJ2-7; the D gene could be TRBD1 or TRBD2 (5 bases each). The germline V gene has CDR1 SGDLS and CDR2 YYNGEE. V lost 0 bases and J 4 bases, leaving 17 bases between the germline ends. The CDR3 covers 16 residues. CDR3 nucleotides: TGTGCCAGCAGCGTAGGGGGAGAGGGACCCTTTTACGAGCAGTACTTC. Translated: CASSVGGEGPFYEQYF.

This clonotype turned up a few times. The chain is built from TRBV9 and TRBJ2-3; the match to TRBD2 covers 8 bases. The CDR3 has 15 amino acids. After removal of 3 bases from V and 5 bases from J, the junction contained 8 bases not matched to a gene. Germline loops: CDR1 SGDLS, CDR2 YYNGEE. CDR3 region: CASSASGLDGDTQYF. For the CDR3, the DNA is TGTGCCAGCAGCGCCTCGGGACTAGACGGAGATACGCAGTATTTT.

V usage is TRBV9 and J usage is TRBJ2-2; D may be TRBD2 (5 bases). Deletions cut 3 bases from V and 0 bases from J, with 12 bases between. Germline-derived CDR1 and CDR2 are SGDLS and YYNGEE. This CDR3 has 16 residues. This chain's CDR3 is CASSGKRTANTGELFF. The CDR3 nucleotides are TGTGCCAGCAGCGGTAAGCGGACCGCGAACACCGGGGAGCTGTTTTTT.